This T cell receptor (beta chain) was observed in a study of spatial heterogeneity in lung cancer. Study information: After resection, follow-up PBMC samples were sequenced when available, at a median of about two years later.

The CDR3 runs to 15 residues. CDR1 and CDR2 from the germline V gene are SNHLY and FYNNEI. Trimming removed 5 bases from V and 0 bases from J, with 13 bases in between. MiXCR, applied by TCRdb to the 5' RACE reads, yields one record per CDR3 protein. The sample lists about 52,000 distinct CDR3 sequences, roughly 7.4% occurring once. This clonotype was seen more than once but under ten times. Time point indicated: blood at routine non-recurrence follow-up after resection. No cells were sorted before sequencing. The whole RNA sequenced was extracted from tumor, nontumor lung or frozen PBMC. This sample comprised PBMCs, obtained at follow-up. The V and J genes are TRBV2 and TRBJ1-2, with D possibly matching TRBD1 (5 bases). The sequence was obtained from a female donor with early-stage non-small cell lung cancer. The CDR3 DNA reads as TGTGCCAGCAGTTTACAGGACGGGGCTAACTATGGCTACACCTTC. It yields the protein CASSLQDGANYGYTF.